This TCR beta chain comes out of a study of siplizumab effects on memory and regulatory T cells. As for this clone: Its specificity is not known.

Study-level findings and limits: Mean Treg-derived proportions of mappable alloreactive CD4+ clones were less than 80% for siplizumab and roughly 27% for controls.

TCRdb's copy holds only in-frame clones and misses some; the assay was immunoSEQ multiplex PCR. Of 110,000 or so clones in the sample, over 85% were seen once. Sequenced: non-Treg CD4+ T cells sorted from blood. The TCR originated in a human donor in good health.

The CDR3 loop is CASRTPRGELFF. CDR3 DNA: TGTGCCAGCAGGACCCCCCGCGGGGAACTGTTTTTT. V and J are TRBV28 and TRBJ1-4; no reliable D call. Looked up from germline, CDR1 is MDHEN and CDR2 is SYDVKM. The CDR3 covers 12 residues. Trimming removed 6 bases at V and 12 bases at J, with 14 bases between.